This T cell receptor (beta chain) was recorded in a study of metastatic and nonmetastatic thyroid tumors. Study-wide background: Repertoire comparisons spanned blood and tumor or nodule tissue from malignant and benign thyroid patients.

TCRdb re-clonotyped the PCR reads via MiXCR. The table includes about 32,000 clones, 6% to 9.5% detected once. A note on this clone: The antigen remains unidentified.

The CDR3 contains 14 residues. V shed 5 bases, J shed 7 bases, and the junction held 5 bases outside the gene matches. Germline CDR1 reads MNHNS; CDR2 reads SASEGT. Patients underwent thyroid surgery, and none had received any treatment before it. Findings of the study overall: It was reported that TCR beta diversity was significantly higher in malignant thyroid tumors than benign nodules, in blood and tumor.

This TCR was sampled from a female donor with papillary thyroid cancer or a benign thyroid nodule (not recorded which). Some clones in this sample may be carry-over from other donors' samples. Sequencing was carried out using blood. The gene calls are TRBV6-1 and TRBJ1-6, with 7 bases fitting TRBD1. CDR3 protein: CASSLGQQNSPLHF. DNA for the CDR3: TGTGCCAGCAGTCTGGGACAGCAAAATTCACCCCTCCACTTT.